The 26 T cell receptor beta chains below all came from one sample that was sequenced in a study of OX40 agonist ivuxolimab in advanced cancers. Here immunoSEQ multiplex PCR was the method, and the copy in TCRdb shows in-frame clones only, minus some. The data hold some 40,000 clones, with around 93% observed a single time. Sample: CD4+ or CD8+ T cells sorted from blood, taken in a trial of the OX40 agonist ivuxolimab. The source is an adult with an advanced solid tumor such as melanoma, head and neck, liver or kidney cancer.

The rearrangement links TRBV2 to TRBJ2-2; 8 bases fit TRBD2. Germline assignment: CDR1 SNHLY and CDR2 FYNNEI. This CDR3 has 14 amino acids. Trimming cost V 7 bases and J 2 bases; bases outside gene matches: 3. CDR3 coding DNA: TGTGCCAGCATTAGCGGGGTTAACACCGGGGAGCTGTTTTTT. Its translation: CASISGVNTGELFF.

This rearrangement joins TRBV5-1 to TRBJ1-2, with D maybe TRBD1 (5 bases). CDR3 length: 15 amino acids. The V gene's germline CDR1 is SGHRS and CDR2 YFSETQ. V shed 4 bases and J shed 6 bases, with 19 bases lying between them. As DNA, the CDR3 is TGCGCCAGCAGCCCCCACCGGGACGGAAGGGATGGCTACACCTTC. It encodes CASSPHRDGRDGYTF.

This chain links TRBV28 with TRBJ2-5, with 10 bases lining up with TRBD1. Trimming removed 4 bases from V and 3 bases from J; junction bases left unmatched: 2. CDR1 is MDHEN and CDR2 is SYDVKM in the germline V gene. The CDR3 is made up of 14 amino acids. The chain's CDR3 is CASSSGTGEETQYF. The CDR3 DNA reads as TGTGCCAGCAGTTCCGGGACAGGGGAAGAGACCCAGTACTTC.

This clone was recorded only once. This chain links TRBV9 with TRBJ2-2; TRBD2 is a possible D gene (7 bases). V was pared by 3 bases and J by 6 bases, with 9 bases between. The CDR3 consists of 13 residues. Germline lookup yields CDR1 SGDLS and CDR2 YYNGEE. The DNA of the CDR3 is TGTGCCAGCAGCGGCGGGGGCCCCGGGGAGCTGTTTTTT. It translates to CASSGGGPGELFF.

This clone is a singleton in its sample. The gene calls are TRBV11-3 and TRBJ2-7; 9 nucleotides agree with TRBD1. V trimming: 5 bases; J trimming: 5 bases; junction bases outside the gene matches: 13. Germline CDR1 reads SGHNT; CDR2 reads YENEEA. This CDR3 has 16 amino acids. The CDR3 spells CASSHPGQGIVDEQYF. CDR3 coding DNA: TGTGCCAGCAGCCACCCAGGACAGGGGATAGTGGACGAGCAGTACTTC.

This chain joins TRBV27 and TRBJ1-3; D is undetermined. The V end was cut by 7 bases, the J end by 4 bases, with 11 bases between. The CDR3 sequence is 13 residues long. The germline CDR1 and CDR2 sequences are MNHEY and SMNVEV (reference sequence). CDR3 protein: CASMEVRGNTIYF. CDR3 DNA: TGTGCCAGCATGGAGGTGCGCGGAAACACCATATATTTT.

The chain combines TRBV5-5 with TRBJ2-3, with D uncertain. Germline values: CDR1 SGHKS, CDR2 YYEKEE (reference sequence). The V end lost 2 bases, the J end lost 0 bases, and 13 bases lay between the germline ends. The CDR3 totals 16 residues. The DNA for the CDR3 is TGTGCCAGCAGCTTTGACGGAGCCCGTAGCACAGATACGCAGTATTTT. Its protein product is CASSFDGARSTDTQYF. The whole variable domain, remainder taken from reference TRBV5-5 and TRBJ2-3, is DAGVTQSPTHLIKTRGQQVTLRCSPISGHKSVSWYQQVLGQGPQFIFQYYEKEERGRGNFPDRFSARQFPNYSSELNVNALLLGDSALYLCASSFDGARSTDTQYFGPGTRLTVL.

This chain connects TRBV29-1 to TRBJ1-4; maybe TRBD1 (6 bases). Between the trimmed V and J ends, which lost 1 base and 7 bases, there was a span of 13 bases. There are 14 residues in the CDR3. Germline V gene sequence: CDR1 SQVTM, CDR2 ANQGSEA. This chain's CDR3 is CSVEVVGAGEKLFF. In DNA form, the CDR3 reads TGCAGCGTTGAAGTTGTGGGGGCCGGTGAAAAACTGTTTTTT.

The V gene is TRBV7-2, the J gene TRBJ2-7; the D is unclear. Trimming left V 5 bases short and J 7 bases short, with 9 bases between. This CDR3 is 11 amino acids long. In germline, CDR1 is SGHTA, CDR2 FQGNSA. Written as DNA, the CDR3 is TGTGCCAGCAGCCCCCTTATAGAGCAGTACTTC. Translation: CASSPLIEQYF. The full variable domain, completed using reference TRBV7-2 and TRBJ2-7, is GAGVSQSPSNKVTEKGKDVELRCDPISGHTALYWYRQSLGQGLEFLIYFQGNSAPDKSGLPSDRFSAERTGGSVSTLTIQRTQQEDSAVYLCASSPLIEQYFGPGTRLTVT.

The V call is TRBV19, the J call TRBJ1-4; 7 nucleotides match TRBD1. The J segment lost 5 bases and the V segment lost 3 bases, leaving 6 bases of the junction unmatched. CDR3 length: 15 residues. Germline V gene sequence: CDR1 LNHDA, CDR2 SQIVND (reference sequence). The CDR3 DNA follows: TGTGCCAGTAGTATGGAGGGACAGTTAAATGAAAAACTGTTTTTT. It codes for CASSMEGQLNEKLFF.

The rearrangement joins TRBV5-4 to TRBJ2-6, with TRBD1 matching 11 bases. The junction had 3 bases not matched to a gene; V was cut back by 2 bases and J by 2 bases. Germline V lookup: CDR1 SGHNT, CDR2 YYREEE (reference sequence). This CDR3 has 17 amino acids. DNA for the CDR3: TGTGCCAGCAGCTTAGGACAGGGGGCGCCTGGGGCCAACGTCCTGACTTTC. Protein sequence: CASSLGQGAPGANVLTF.

This chain joins TRBV9 and TRBJ1-4; D is uncertain. The CDR3 consists of 14 residues. CDR1 and CDR2 (germline): SGDLS, YYNGEE. V lost 4 bases and J 3 bases, leaving 10 bases between the germline ends. The CDR3 sequence is CASSFRDPNEKLFF. The CDR3 coding sequence is TGTGCCAGCAGCTTCCGAGATCCTAATGAAAAACTGTTTTTT.

The chain is built from TRBV15 and TRBJ1-5; 7 bases are shared with TRBD1. V trimming: 4 bases; J trimming: 6 bases; junction bases outside the gene matches: 15. The CDR3 loop spans 17 amino acids. Per the germline V gene, CDR1 is LNHNV and CDR2 is YYDKDF (reference sequence). This CDR3 reads CATSKRQGNIVGQPQHF. The CDR3 coding sequence is TGTGCCACCAGCAAACGACAGGGTAATATCGTGGGTCAGCCCCAGCATTTT. The complete variable domain, with remaining parts taken from reference TRBV15 and TRBJ1-5, reads DAMVIQNPRYQVTQFGKPVTLSCSQTLNHNVMYWYQQKSSQAPKLLFHYYDKDFNNEADTPDNFQSRRPNTSFCFLDIRSPGLGDTAMYLCATSKRQGNIVGQPQHFGDGTRLSIL.

CDR3 DNA: TGTGCCTGGAGTGTAGCTAGCGGGAAAGAGACCCAGTACTTC. This gives the protein CAWSVASGKETQYF. The J gene is TRBJ2-5, the V gene TRBV30, with 9 bases matching TRBD2. The germline gives CDR1 GTSNPN, CDR2 SVGIG (reference sequence). This CDR3 has 14 residues. Losses at the gene ends were 0 bases for V and 3 bases for J; bases not matched to a gene: 2.

A word on this clone: The germline gene is not matched at one end of the junction; a read error may be the cause. The chain uses TRBV9 and TRBJ2-3; 11 positions agree with TRBD2. The CDR3 is 19 amino acids. Germline V lookup: CDR1 SGDLS, CDR2 YYNGEE. CDR3 amino acids: CASSAPPGTSGSVWDTRYF. In DNA, the CDR3 is TGTGCCAGCAGCGCGCCCCCCGGGACTAGCGGTTCGGTGTGGGATACGCGGTATTTT.

This clone was found once. V is TRBV4-3 and J is TRBJ2-1; D is perhaps TRBD1 (6 bases). This CDR3 contains 15 residues. The V end was cut by 0 bases, the J end by 7 bases, with 13 bases between. Germline loops: CDR1 LGHNA, CDR2 YSLEER. Written as DNA, the CDR3 is TGCGCCAGCAGCCAAGATCGGGCAGGGGTGAATGAGCAGTTCTTC. As protein: CASSQDRAGVNEQFF.

The rearrangement uses TRBV28 and TRBJ2-3; D ambiguous. The CDR3 runs 13 residues. From germline, CDR1 is MDHEN and CDR2 SYDVKM. V lost 7 bases, J lost 2 bases, and 10 bases lay in between. The CDR3 loop reads CASTPLPTDTQYF. The CDR3 DNA follows: TGTGCCAGCACCCCTTTGCCCACAGATACGCAGTATTTT.

V is TRBV28 and J is TRBJ1-5; the match to TRBD1 covers 8 bases. The V and J ends lost 2 bases and 5 bases, in that order; junction bases with no gene match: 5. This CDR3 is built from 15 residues. Per the germline V gene, CDR1 is MDHEN and CDR2 is SYDVKM. The CDR3 is CASSLQGARDQPQHF. In DNA, the CDR3 is TGTGCCAGCAGTTTACAGGGGGCTCGGGATCAGCCCCAGCATTTT.

This chain connects TRBV2 to TRBJ2-2; 11 bases match TRBD1. Germline CDR1 reads SNHLY; CDR2 reads FYNNEI. Trimming removed 6 bases from V and 5 bases from J; junction bases left unmatched: 8. CDR3 length: 16 residues. For the CDR3, the DNA is TGTGCCAGCAGAATGTACGGACAGGGGGCTACCGGGGAGCTGTTTTTT. Translated: CASRMYGQGATGELFF.

The gene calls are TRBV27 and TRBJ2-1; D is ambiguous. Trimming removed 5 bases at V and 6 bases at J, with 11 bases between. The CDR3 totals 13 residues. Germline loops: CDR1 MNHEY, CDR2 SMNVEV (reference sequence). The CDR3 coding sequence is TGTGCCAGCAGTGTGCTCTGGGGCAATGAGCAGTTCTTC. Its protein is CASSVLWGNEQFF.

The genes are TRBV6-4 and TRBJ1-2; D not resolved. Germline V gene data show CDR1 as MRHNA and CDR2 as SNTAGT. V lost 6 bases and J 3 bases, leaving 11 bases between the germline ends. CDR3 size: 13 residues. CDR3 sequence (DNA): TGTGCCAGCAGAGGACTCACGGACTATGGCTACACCTTC. Its protein is CASRGLTDYGYTF.

V and J are TRBV5-6 and TRBJ2-2; TRBD1 matches at 10 bases. The length of the CDR3 is 16 residues. Trimming removed 4 bases from V and 3 bases from J; junction bases left unmatched: 6. CDR1 is SGHDT and CDR2 is YYEEEE in the germline V gene. In DNA form, the CDR3 reads TGTGCCAGCAGCGTTGACAGGGGGCTATACACCGGGGAGCTGTTTTTT. It translates to CASSVDRGLYTGELFF.

This chain connects TRBV4-1 to TRBJ2-7; 9 positions match TRBD2. Germline loops: CDR1 MGHRA, CDR2 YSYEKL. The ends lost 0 bases at V and 0 bases at J; junction bases unmatched: 3. CDR3 size: 16 residues. The CDR3 protein is CASSQEPSGISYEQYF. Here the CDR3 DNA reads TGCGCCAGCAGCCAAGAGCCTAGCGGGATCTCCTACGAGCAGTACTTC.

The rearrangement links TRBV19 to TRBJ1-1, with a tentative D call TRBD1 (5 bases). CDR1 is LNHDA, CDR2 SQIVND, per germline (reference sequence). V lost 5 bases, J lost 3 bases, and 16 bases lay in between. This CDR3 is 15 amino acids long. The CDR3 DNA follows: TGTGCCAGTAGTCACGAGTTCGGGGGGGACACTGAAGCTTTCTTT. Its translation is CASSHEFGGDTEAFF.

The chain couples TRBV4-1 to TRBJ2-7, with 8 bases matching TRBD2. In germline, CDR1 is MGHRA, CDR2 YSYEKL. The J segment lost 2 bases and the V segment lost 0 bases, leaving 3 bases of the junction unmatched. The CDR3 is 15 amino acids. The DNA for the CDR3 is TGCGCCAGCAGCCAAGAACTAGCGGATACCTACGAGCAGTACTTC. This codes for CASSQELADTYEQYF.

The gene calls are TRBV7-2 and TRBJ2-2; D is possibly TRBD2 (6 bases). This CDR3 region has 15 residues. V lost 7 bases to trimming and J lost 0 bases, with 12 bases between them. Per the germline V gene, CDR1 is SGHTA and CDR2 is FQGNSA. The CDR3 region is CASNLAPSNTGELFF. The CDR3 region has the DNA TGTGCCAGCAATCTAGCGCCCTCGAACACCGGGGAGCTGTTTTTT.